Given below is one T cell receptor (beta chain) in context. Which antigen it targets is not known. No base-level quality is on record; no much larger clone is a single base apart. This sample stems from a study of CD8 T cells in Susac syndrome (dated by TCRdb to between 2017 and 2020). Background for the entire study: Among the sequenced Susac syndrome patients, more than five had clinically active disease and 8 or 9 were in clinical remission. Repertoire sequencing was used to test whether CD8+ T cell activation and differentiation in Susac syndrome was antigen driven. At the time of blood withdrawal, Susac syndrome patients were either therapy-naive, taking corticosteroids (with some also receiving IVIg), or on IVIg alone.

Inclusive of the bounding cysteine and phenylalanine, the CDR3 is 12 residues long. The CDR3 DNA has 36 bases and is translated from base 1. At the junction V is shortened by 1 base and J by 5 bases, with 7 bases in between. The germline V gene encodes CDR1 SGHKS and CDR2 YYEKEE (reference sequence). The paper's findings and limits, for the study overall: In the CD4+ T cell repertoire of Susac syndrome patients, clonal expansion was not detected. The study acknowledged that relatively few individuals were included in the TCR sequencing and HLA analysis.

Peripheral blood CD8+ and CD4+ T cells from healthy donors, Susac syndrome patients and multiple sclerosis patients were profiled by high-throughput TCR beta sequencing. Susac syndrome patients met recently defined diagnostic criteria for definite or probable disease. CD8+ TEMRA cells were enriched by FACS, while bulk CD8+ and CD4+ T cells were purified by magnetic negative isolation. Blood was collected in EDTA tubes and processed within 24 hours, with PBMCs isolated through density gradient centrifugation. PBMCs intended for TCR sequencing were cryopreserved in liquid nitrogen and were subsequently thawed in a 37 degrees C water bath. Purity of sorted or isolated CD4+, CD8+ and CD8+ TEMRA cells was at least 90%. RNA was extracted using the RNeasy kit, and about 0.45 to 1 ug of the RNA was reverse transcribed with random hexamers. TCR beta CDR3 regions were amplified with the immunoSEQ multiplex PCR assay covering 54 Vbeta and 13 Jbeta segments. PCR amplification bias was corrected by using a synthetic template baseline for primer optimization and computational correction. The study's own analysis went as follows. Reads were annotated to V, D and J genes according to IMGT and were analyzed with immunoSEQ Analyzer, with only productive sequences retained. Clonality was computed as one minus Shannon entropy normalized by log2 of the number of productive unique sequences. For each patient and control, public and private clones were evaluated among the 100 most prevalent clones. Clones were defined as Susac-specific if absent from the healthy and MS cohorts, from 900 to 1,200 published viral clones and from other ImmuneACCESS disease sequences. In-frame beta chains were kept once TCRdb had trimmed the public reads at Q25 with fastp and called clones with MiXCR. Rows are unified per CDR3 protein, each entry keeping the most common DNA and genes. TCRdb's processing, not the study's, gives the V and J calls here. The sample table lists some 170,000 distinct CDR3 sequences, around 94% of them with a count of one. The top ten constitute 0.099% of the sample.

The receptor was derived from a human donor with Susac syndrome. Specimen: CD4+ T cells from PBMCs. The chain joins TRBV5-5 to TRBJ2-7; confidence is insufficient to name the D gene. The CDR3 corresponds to CASSLTSHEQYF. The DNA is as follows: TGTGCCAGCAGCTTGACGTCCCACGAGCAGTACTTC.